A selection of T cell receptor beta chains follows, all from one sample in a study of blood T cell repertoires in COVID-19. Libraries were prepared by immunoSEQ multiplex PCR; TCRdb keeps only in-frame clonotypes and omits some of them. The table lists more than 85,000 clones, around 90% of them singletons, with around 5.4% in the top ten. The specimen sequenced was peripheral blood. Every receptor here comes from a man between 65 and 85 years old with acute or convalescent COVID-19. The CDR3 runs from the conserved cysteine through the conserved F or W. D genes are given only for firm matches.

length,D,J,V,CDR3
13,NA,TRBJ1-5,TRBV6-5,CASMRSFSQPQHF
15,TRBD1,TRBJ1-5,TRBV5-8,CASSPGTGGFQPQHF
16,TRBD1,TRBJ2-7,TRBV25-1,CASSESGTGGTSEQYF
14,NA,TRBJ2-7,TRBV6-5,CASSYLNEYHEQYF
11,NA,TRBJ1-4,TRBV29-1,CSVGGNEKLFF
16,NA,TRBJ1-3,TRBV21-1,CASSKALDISGNTIYF
13,NA,TRBJ1-1,TRBV27,CASTTDRSTEAFF
15,TRBD1,TRBJ2-3,TRBV6-5,CASSFRQGGTDTQYF
15,TRBD1,TRBJ1-4,TRBV19,CASSRPGTGDEKLFF
14,NA,TRBJ1-2,TRBV5-1,CASSLGERYYGYTF
17,TRBD2,TRBJ2-1,TRBV5-5,CASSYLTTSGSFNEQFF
13,NA,TRBJ1-4,TRBV12-3/TRBV12-4,CASSLRPPEKLFF
15,NA,TRBJ1-5,TRBV28,CASSLAGGSNQPQHF
11,NA,TRBJ1-4,TRBV3-1/TRBV3-2,CASSQGGKLFF
13,TRBD1,TRBJ2-2,TRBV2,CARQGAWTGELFF
14,NA,TRBJ2-1,TRBV7-2,CATTRERSYNEQFF
15,NA,TRBJ1-5,TRBV18,CASSPGSGGVQPQHF
15,TRBD1,TRBJ1-2,TRBV3-1/TRBV3-2,CASSLKPDRVYGYTF
15,TRBD1,TRBJ2-3,TRBV27,CASSSGQGATDTQYF
16,TRBD2,TRBJ2-1,TRBV3-1/TRBV3-2,CASSPYTSGRASEQFF
12,TRBD1,TRBJ1-5,TRBV14,CASSTGAQPQHF
11,NA,TRBJ2-3,TRBV18,CASRNGDTQYF
14,NA,TRBJ1-5,TRBV24-1,CATSAGVGNQPQHF
13,NA,TRBJ2-5,TRBV27,CASSLAPRETQYF
14,NA,TRBJ1-1,TRBV5-1,CASSLRAGNTEAFF
13,NA,TRBJ1-2,TRBV7-3,CASSPNGQEGYTF
13,NA,TRBJ2-3,TRBV29-1,CSVVRTASDTQYF
13,TRBD1,TRBJ2-7,TRBV12-5,CASAGTGWSEQYF
12,NA,TRBJ2-7,TRBV7-9,CASSPPGDEQYF
14,NA,TRBJ1-1,TRBV11-2,CASSLVPRGTEAFF
15,TRBD2,TRBJ2-3,TRBV27,CATTTLLAGTDTQYF
17,TRBD2,TRBJ2-2,TRBV14,CASSISGRAEVTGELFF
14,NA,TRBJ1-5,TRBV14,CASSHQGYNQPQHF
14,NA,TRBJ2-7,TRBV28,CASLQADSLYEQYF
14,TRBD2,TRBJ2-1,TRBV6-5,CASRRLAVINEQFF
16,TRBD2,TRBJ2-5,TRBV14,CASSLSLAGLQETQYF